The 18 T cell receptor beta chains in this list originate from one sample, sequenced in a study of shared clonotypes between healthy human individuals. Clones were sequenced by immunoSEQ multiplex PCR, and TCRdb holds only the in-frame ones, with some missing. This table has over 1.4 million clones, 95% to 97% appearing once. Sequencing used naive CD4+ T cells sorted from blood. Subset specified: CD45RA+ positively selected. The origin of the receptors is a man younger than 40 in good health.

The gene calls are TRBV5-1 and TRBJ2-1, with 10 bases that match TRBD2. Germline CDR1 and CDR2: SGHRS and YFSETQ. This CDR3 has 15 residues. Trimming at V came to 4 bases and at J to 3 bases, leaving 4 bases not matched to a gene. This CDR3 reads CASSQTSGFYNEQFF. CDR3 DNA: TGCGCCAGCAGCCAGACTAGCGGGTTCTACAATGAGCAGTTCTTC.

The chain employs TRBV7-8 and TRBJ2-7; a possible D gene is TRBD1 (6 bases). CDR3 size: 16 residues. Germline assignment: CDR1 SGHVS and CDR2 FQNEAQ. The germline V and J ends were trimmed by 1 base and 5 bases, with 18 bases remaining between them. CDR3 sequence (DNA): TGTGCCAGCAGCTTAGGCAGGGGCATTCGTATCGACGAGCAGTACTTC. Amino acids: CASSLGRGIRIDEQYF.

The chain recombines TRBV29-1 with TRBJ2-5, with TRBD1 matching 7 bases. The CDR3 has 12 residues. Looked up from germline, CDR1 is SQVTM and CDR2 is ANQGSEA. V lost 8 bases, J lost 2 bases, and 5 bases stayed unmatched. CDR3 region: CSLGTVQETQYF. CDR3 DNA: TGCAGCCTCGGGACAGTTCAAGAGACCCAGTACTTC.

In this sample, this clone turned up once. The rearrangement links TRBV5-1 to TRBJ2-2; D not resolved. The CDR3 spans 15 residues. The V gene lost 3 bases and the J gene lost 3 bases, with 12 bases spanning the gap. Germline CDR1 reads SGHRS; CDR2 reads YFSETQ. CDR3 DNA: TGCGCCAGCAGCTCGGTGGAGTTGTACACCGGGGAGCTGTTTTTT. Amino acid sequence: CASSSVELYTGELFF. Full variable domain (missing parts from reference TRBV5-1 and TRBJ2-2): KAGVTQTPRYLIKTRGQQVTLSCSPISGHRSVSWYQQTPGQGLQFLFEYFSETQRNKGNFPGRFSGRQFSNSRSEMNVSTLELGDSALYLCASSSVELYTGELFFGEGSRLTVL.

The chain uses TRBV9 and TRBJ1-1; D is perhaps TRBD1 (5 bases). This CDR3 contains 17 residues. The V gene lost 0 bases and the J gene lost 3 bases, with 18 bases spanning the gap. In germline, CDR1 is SGDLS, CDR2 YYNGEE. CDR3 protein: CASSVGPLAGADTEAFF. The CDR3 DNA sequence: TGTGCCAGCAGCGTAGGGCCCCTCGCCGGGGCGGACACTGAAGCTTTCTTT.

This chain connects TRBV4-2 to TRBJ2-7, with 14 bases that match TRBD2. The germline CDR1 and CDR2 sequences are LGHNA and YNFKEQ. V was pared by 5 bases and J by 3 bases, with 18 bases of the junction left unmatched. This CDR3 has 20 residues. CDR3 coding DNA: TGTGCCAGCAGCGACATATTCGGGACTAGCGGGAGTCCGCTTGTCTACGAGCAGTACTTC. Protein sequence: CASSDIFGTSGSPLVYEQYF.

The chain is built from TRBV7-2 and TRBJ2-1; 8 bases are a match to TRBD1. Germline values: CDR1 SGHTA, CDR2 FQGNSA. Losses at the gene ends were 1 base for V and 4 bases for J; bases not matched to a gene: 3. This CDR3 is 15 amino acids long. The CDR3 region has the DNA TGTGCCAGCAGCTTAGGGACAGGGCTTTACAATGAGCAGTTCTTC. This gives the protein CASSLGTGLYNEQFF.

The gene calls are TRBV7-2 and TRBJ2-1; TRBD2 agrees at 8 bases. This CDR3 has 17 residues. With 1 base clipped from V and 0 bases from J, the junction kept 5 bases outside the gene matches. Per germline, CDR1 SGHTA and CDR2 FQGNSA. The CDR3 loop is CASSLGGGTSSYNEQFF. The CDR3 DNA reads as TGTGCCAGCAGCTTAGGGGGCGGGACTAGCTCCTACAATGAGCAGTTCTTC.

In DNA form, the CDR3 reads TGCGCCAGCAGCTTGGCAGCGGGAGACGTCTACGAGCAGTACTTC. Encoded protein: CASSLAAGDVYEQYF. This chain links TRBV5-1 with TRBJ2-7; 8 bases are shared with TRBD2. Germline CDR1 SGHRS, CDR2 YFSETQ. This CDR3 comprises 15 residues. Trimming cost V 0 bases and J 3 bases; bases outside gene matches: 5.

The chain recombines TRBV2 with TRBJ1-2, with a weak D call TRBD1 (6 bases). Germline-derived CDR1 and CDR2 are SNHLY and FYNNEI. V was trimmed by 8 bases and J by 2 bases, leaving 9 bases between them. The CDR3 is 12 amino acids. CDR3 sequence: CASHRENYGYTF. CDR3 coding DNA: TGTGCCAGCCACAGGGAAAACTATGGCTACACCTTC.

The gene calls are TRBV27 and TRBJ2-5, with D possibly being TRBD2 (5 bases). The V end lost 0 bases, the J end lost 4 bases, and 9 bases lay between the germline ends. Germline V gene sequence: CDR1 MNHEY, CDR2 SMNVEV (reference sequence). The CDR3 has 14 amino acids. CDR3 loop: CASSLSISVETQYF. The CDR3 DNA is TGTGCCAGCAGTTTATCGATTAGCGTAGAGACCCAGTACTTC.

The chain employs TRBV11-2 and TRBJ1-2; no clear D gene. Trimming left V 1 base short and J 4 bases short, with 13 bases between. The CDR3 extends over 15 amino acids. Per the germline V gene, CDR1 is SGHAT and CDR2 is FQNNGV. The chain's CDR3 is CASSLGTSLSYGYTF. For the CDR3, the DNA is TGTGCCAGCAGCTTAGGGACTTCCTTAAGCTATGGCTACACCTTC.

The CDR3 coding sequence is TGCGCCAGCAGCGGTCAACCAGACACCGGGGAGCTGTTTTTT. It is translated as CASSGQPDTGELFF. V usage is TRBV4-3 and J usage is TRBJ2-2, with D uncertain. CDR1 LGHNA and CDR2 YSLEER come from the germline V gene. The V end lost 5 bases, the J end lost 3 bases, and 10 bases lay between the germline ends. The CDR3 sequence is 14 residues long.

V gene TRBV6-1 combines with J gene TRBJ2-1; the match to TRBD2 covers 14 bases. Looked up from germline, CDR1 is MNHNS and CDR2 is SASEGT. The V and J ends lost 2 bases and 10 bases, in that order; junction bases with no gene match: 10. The CDR3 is 17 amino acids. DNA of the CDR3: TGTGCCAGCAGTGAACCCCTGGGACTAGCGGGAGTAAAAGAGCAGTTCTTC. It encodes CASSEPLGLAGVKEQFF.

This rearrangement joins TRBV6-5 to TRBJ1-5; possible D gene TRBD1, 5 bases. In germline, CDR1 is MNHEY, CDR2 SVGAGI. Trimming left V 8 bases short and J 4 bases short, with 15 bases between. CDR3 size: 14 residues. CDR3 nucleotide sequence: TGTGCCAGCTGGGGGAGAGACTCTAATCAGCCCCAGCATTTT. It specifies CASWGRDSNQPQHF.

The J gene is TRBJ2-5, the V gene TRBV5-4, with 8 bases fitting TRBD1. This CDR3 has 15 residues. Germline assignment: CDR1 SGHNT and CDR2 YYREEE (reference sequence). Trimming removed 1 base from V and 4 bases from J; junction bases left unmatched: 6. This CDR3 is CASSLIATGGETQYF. DNA of the CDR3: TGTGCCAGCAGCTTGATAGCTACAGGGGGAGAGACCCAGTACTTC.

This chain joins TRBV10-1 and TRBJ2-2; 9 positions agree with TRBD2. There are 18 residues in the CDR3. Germline assignment: CDR1 WNHNN and CDR2 SYGVQD (reference sequence). Trimming removed 0 bases from V and 1 base from J; junction bases left unmatched: 6. CDR3 nucleotide sequence: TGCGCCAGCAGTGAGTCCGCGGGAGGGCCGGTGAACACCGGGGAGCTGTTTTTT. It specifies CASSESAGGPVNTGELFF.

The V and J genes are TRBV19 and TRBJ2-3; the match to TRBD1 covers 11 bases. This CDR3 is 18 amino acids long. The J segment lost 1 base and the V segment lost 4 bases, leaving 10 bases of the junction unmatched. Germline values: CDR1 LNHDA, CDR2 SQIVND (reference sequence). Here the CDR3 reads CASSRWTGGEIGTDTQYF. The CDR3, as DNA: TGTGCCAGTAGTAGGTGGACAGGGGGCGAGATAGGCACAGATACGCAGTATTTT.